The clone carrying this T cell receptor (beta chain) has just a few counts. Its antigen is currently unknown. These data belong to a study of blood T cells in healthy people across ages. On the study more broadly: Capturing about one barcoded beta molecule per two T cells was achieved by template switching.

Per the germline V gene, CDR1 is MNHEY and CDR2 is SMNVEV (reference sequence). This CDR3 has 17 amino acids. V lost 7 bases and J lost 3; bases outside the gene matches: 17. Study-wide points: Nothing was known about donor CMV status, and this possibly confounded expanded clonotype changes. A roughly linear fall in TCR beta diversity per million T cells was seen with increasing age.

A J-beta primer mix and a sample-barcoded 5' primer were used in a second PCR of about 7 to 12 cycles. TCRdb called the 5' RACE reads again in MiXCR, with one record for every CDR3 protein. Of 750,000 to 950,000 distinct CDR3 sequences listed, more than 25% are singletons. This same sample was also part of a study on T cells of mothers and their children. That paper adds: All donors were healthy and Caucasian; they were a few mothers and their six children.

Material: blood. The rearrangement uses TRBV27 and TRBJ2-7, with 8 bases identical to TRBD2. This TCR was sampled from a boy aged 5-17 years in good health. This CDR3 is CASIAVAGRGANYEQYF. The CDR3 region has the DNA TGTGCCAGCATAGCGGTTGCTGGGCGGGGGGCCAACTACGAGCAGTACTTC.